This T cell receptor beta chain was profiled in a study of shared clonotypes between healthy human individuals (dated by TCRdb to 2018 to 2021). A note on the overall study: The cohort comprised a couple of women and a few men aged 18 to 49 years. The study deeply sequenced blood TCR repertoires of five healthy adults to estimate repertoire size and the extent of clonotype sharing between individuals. For each donor, CD4 naive and CD4 memory were each run on three plates, CD8 naive on two plates, and CD8 memory on one plate. Each donor's leukapheresis produced roughly between about 0.9 and 9.5 billion PBMCs. To increase sequencing depth and limit assay-specific biases, TCR repertoire library preparation and sequencing were carried out by different laboratories using diverse techniques. Study-level results and caveats: Larger estimated clonotype richness was generally found for naive subsets than for memory subsets. Because the study included a small number of donors, the genetic and exposure-history diversity represented was limited. Higher generation probabilities were observed for clonotypes shared by all four sorted-subset donors than for non-shared clonotypes. Pairwise subsampling led to the expectation that sequencing depth would affect the degree of clonotype sharing among donors. Rarefaction of sorted-subset datasets indicated incomplete sequencing despite the large sequencing depth. Across several donors, roughly 5.4% of naive CD4, roughly 3.4% of naive CD8, under 2.5% of memory CD4, and 0.3% to 0.45% of memory CD8 clonotypes were shared. Sampling was limited to blood, and TCR repertoires in tissue likely differ from TCR repertoires in blood.

Including the terminal cysteine and phenylalanine, the CDR3 comprises 18 residues. Just the 54-base CDR3 DNA is kept, in frame starting at base 1. The germline V gene specifies SGHDT as CDR1 and YYEEEE as CDR2. Compared with germline, V lacks 2 bases and J lacks 0 bases; bases without a gene match: 11. The donors were healthy, HIV-negative adults who had no recently reported acute infections or vaccinations. Only Caucasian adults living in Nashville, Tennessee, USA were represented among the donors. CD4+ T cells were enriched by magnetic negative selection; naive cells were then positively selected on CD45RA, and the negative fraction formed the memory subset. Blood was obtained by leukapheresis, after which PBMCs were separated by Ficoll-Histopaque density gradient centrifugation and cryopreserved in liquid nitrogen vapor phase. Purity and quantity of every magnetically sorted T cell population were checked by analytical flow cytometry. Genomic DNA was isolated from every sorted fraction and measured by UV absorbance on a Nanodrop 2000c.

Regarding this clone: The clone's antigen remains unknown. Per-base qualities were not stored, and no clone one base away is much larger.

TCR CDR3 regions were amplified from genomic DNA by multiplex PCR using the deep immunoSEQ assay. Extracted genomic DNA from each cell subset was spread evenly across all wells of several immunoSEQ 96-well plates, with each plate serving as a replicate. For sorted subsets, approximately 210 ng genomic DNA, equal to about 30,000 T cell genomes, was loaded into each replicate PCR. Purified libraries were quantified with a Qubit 3.0 fluorometer, sized on a Bioanalyzer 2100, and re-quantified with the KAPA Library Quantification kit. Every immunoSEQ 96-well plate was sequenced on a separate single-read 150-cycle Illumina NextSeq 550 flow cell. As for the authors' bioinformatics: Because only junctional sequences without quality scores were contained in the immunoSEQ output, filtering matching that applied to full-length reads could not be performed. To assign V/J genes and CDR3, sequences were annotated against IMGT germline references using PyIR, a Python wrapper for IgBLAST v1.9. Reads were filtered out if the reads had weak V/J assignments (E-value above 1e-6), no CDR3, stop codons, out-of-frame junctions, or ambiguous translated residues. A V3J clonotype was defined by an identical inferred V gene, J gene, and CDR3 amino acid sequence. The percentage overlap between two repertoires was calculated by dividing the number of shared unique clonotypes by the size of the smaller repertoire. RTK rarefaction, the Chao1 estimator, and Recon v2.1 estimates of unobserved clonotypes were used to assess repertoire richness. For all TCRbeta clonotypes obtained by the gDNA method from several donors, generation probabilities were computed with OLGA. TCRdb limited this immuneACCESS table to in-frame rearrangements with V and J called. A share of clones is missing; checked studies link under half to unresolved V genes, and the rest is unexplained. V and J calls and clone size follow that table, whereas D and trimming were derived from the DNA. The sample profile shows approximately 980,000 clones; over 75% of them were found once. Approximately 1.5% of the sample is taken by the ten largest.

This TCR was sampled from a man aged 18 to 30 in good health. The sample consisted of memory CD4+ T cells sorted from blood. This specimen's cell subset or site label, per the study, means: CD45RA-negative fraction. The receptor chain draws on TRBV5-6 and TRBJ1-3; 7 nucleotides in the junction match TRBD1. CDR3 loop: CASSLRQGGMGSGNTIYF. The base sequence is TGTGCCAGCAGCTTAAGACAGGGCGGAATGGGCTCTGGAAACACCATATATTTT.